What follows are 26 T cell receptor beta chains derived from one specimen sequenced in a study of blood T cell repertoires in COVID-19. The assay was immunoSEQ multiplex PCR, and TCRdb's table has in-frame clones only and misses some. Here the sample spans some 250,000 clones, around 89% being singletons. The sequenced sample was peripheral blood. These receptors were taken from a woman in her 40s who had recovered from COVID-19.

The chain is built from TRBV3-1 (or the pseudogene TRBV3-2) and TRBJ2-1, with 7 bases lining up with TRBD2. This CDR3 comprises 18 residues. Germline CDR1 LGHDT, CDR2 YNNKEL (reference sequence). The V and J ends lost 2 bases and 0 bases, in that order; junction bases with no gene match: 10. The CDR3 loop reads CASSQRPQRGDSYNEQFF. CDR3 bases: TGTGCCAGCAGCCAAAGACCCCAGCGGGGAGACTCCTACAATGAGCAGTTCTTC.

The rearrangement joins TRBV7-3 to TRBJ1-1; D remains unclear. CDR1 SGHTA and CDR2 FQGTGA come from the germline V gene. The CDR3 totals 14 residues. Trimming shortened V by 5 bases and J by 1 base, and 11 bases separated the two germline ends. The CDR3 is CASSPSTANTEAFF. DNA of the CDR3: TGTGCCAGCAGCCCCTCAACAGCGAACACTGAAGCTTTCTTT.

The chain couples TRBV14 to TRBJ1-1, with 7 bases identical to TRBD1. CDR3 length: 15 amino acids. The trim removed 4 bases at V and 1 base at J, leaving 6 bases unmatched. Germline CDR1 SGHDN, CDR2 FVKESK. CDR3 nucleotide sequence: TGTGCCAGCAGCCCCCGGACAGGTGGGAACACTGAAGCTTTCTTT. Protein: CASSPRTGGNTEAFF.

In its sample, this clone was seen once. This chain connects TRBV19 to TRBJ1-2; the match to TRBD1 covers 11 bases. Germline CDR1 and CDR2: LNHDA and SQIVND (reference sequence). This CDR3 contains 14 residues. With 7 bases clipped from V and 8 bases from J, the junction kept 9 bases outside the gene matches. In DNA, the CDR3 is TGTGCCAGTACGCCCTGGGACAGGGGGGACGGCTACACCTTC. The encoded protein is CASTPWDRGDGYTF.

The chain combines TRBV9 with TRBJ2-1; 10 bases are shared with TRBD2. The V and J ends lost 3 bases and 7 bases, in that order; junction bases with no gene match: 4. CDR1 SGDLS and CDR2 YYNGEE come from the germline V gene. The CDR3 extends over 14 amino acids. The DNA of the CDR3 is TGTGCCAGCAGCGGGACTAGCGGCGGGAATGAGCAGTTCTTC. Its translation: CASSGTSGGNEQFF. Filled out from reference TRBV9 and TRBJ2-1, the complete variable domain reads DSGVTQTPKHLITATGQRVTLRCSPRSGDLSVYWYQQSLDQGLQFLIQYYNGEERAKGNILERFSAQQFPDLHSELNLSSLELGDSALYFCASSGTSGGNEQFFGPGTRLTVL.

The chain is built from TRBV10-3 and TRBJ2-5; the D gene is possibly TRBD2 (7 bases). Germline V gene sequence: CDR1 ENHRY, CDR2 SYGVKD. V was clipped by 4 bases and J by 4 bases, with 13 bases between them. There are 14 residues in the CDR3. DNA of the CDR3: TGTGCCATCAGTGTGGGGGGGGCCGGAGAGACCCAGTACTTC. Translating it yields CAISVGGAGETQYF.

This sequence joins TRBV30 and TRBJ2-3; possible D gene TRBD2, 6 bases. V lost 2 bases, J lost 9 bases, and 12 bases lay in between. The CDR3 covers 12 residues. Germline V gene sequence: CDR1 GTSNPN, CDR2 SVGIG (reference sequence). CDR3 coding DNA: TGTGCCTGGAGTTTAGCGGCAAGGACGCAGTATTTT. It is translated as CAWSLAARTQYF. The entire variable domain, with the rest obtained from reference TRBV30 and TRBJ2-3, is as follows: SQTIHQWPATLVQPVGSPLSLECTVEGTSNPNLYWYRQAAGRGLQLLFYSVGIGQISSEVPQNLSASRPQDRQFILSSKKLLLSDSGFYLCAWSLAARTQYFGPGTRLTVL.

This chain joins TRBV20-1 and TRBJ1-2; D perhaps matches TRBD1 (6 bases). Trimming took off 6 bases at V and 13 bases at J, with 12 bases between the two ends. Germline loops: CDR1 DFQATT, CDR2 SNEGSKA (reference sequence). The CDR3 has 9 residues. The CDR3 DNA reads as TGCAGTGCCCCGAGGGGGGGCACCTTC. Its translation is CSAPRGGTF.

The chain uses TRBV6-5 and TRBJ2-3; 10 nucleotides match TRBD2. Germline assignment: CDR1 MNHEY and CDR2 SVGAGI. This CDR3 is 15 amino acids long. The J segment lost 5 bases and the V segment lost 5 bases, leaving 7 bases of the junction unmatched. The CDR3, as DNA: TGTGCCAGCAGTCCTAAGACTAGCGGGCTAGATACGCAGTATTTT. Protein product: CASSPKTSGLDTQYF.

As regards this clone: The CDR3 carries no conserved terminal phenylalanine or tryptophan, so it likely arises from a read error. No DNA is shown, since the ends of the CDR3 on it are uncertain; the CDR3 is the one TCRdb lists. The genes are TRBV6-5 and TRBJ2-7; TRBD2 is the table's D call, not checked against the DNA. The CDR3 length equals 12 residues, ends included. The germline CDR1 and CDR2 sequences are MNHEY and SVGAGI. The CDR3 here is CASSTRGRGNVI.

This CDR3 reads CASSGGGPLSGNTIYF. The CDR3 nucleotides read TGTGCCAGCAGCGGCGGCGGTCCACTCTCTGGAAACACCATATATTTT. The chain uses TRBV9 and TRBJ1-3; the D is unclear. Trimming removed 3 bases at V and 0 bases at J, with 13 bases between. Per germline, CDR1 SGDLS and CDR2 YYNGEE. This CDR3 is built from 16 residues. The full variable domain, completed using reference TRBV9 and TRBJ1-3, is DSGVTQTPKHLITATGQRVTLRCSPRSGDLSVYWYQQSLDQGLQFLIQYYNGEERAKGNILERFSAQQFPDLHSELNLSSLELGDSALYFCASSGGGPLSGNTIYFGEGSWLTVV.

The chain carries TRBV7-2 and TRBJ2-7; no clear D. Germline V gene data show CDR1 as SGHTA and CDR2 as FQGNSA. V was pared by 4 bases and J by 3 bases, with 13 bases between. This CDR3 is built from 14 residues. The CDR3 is CASSSPGYNYEQYF. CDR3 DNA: TGTGCCAGCAGCTCCCCAGGCTATAACTACGAGCAGTACTTC.

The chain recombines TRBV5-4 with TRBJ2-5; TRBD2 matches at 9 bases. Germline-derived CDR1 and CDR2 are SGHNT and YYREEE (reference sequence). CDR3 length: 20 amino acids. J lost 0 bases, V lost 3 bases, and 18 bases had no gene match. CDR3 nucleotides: TGTGCCAGCAGCTACCCCCACAAGGGGAGACTAGCGGCAGACCAAGAGACCCAGTACTTC. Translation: CASSYPHKGRLAADQETQYF.

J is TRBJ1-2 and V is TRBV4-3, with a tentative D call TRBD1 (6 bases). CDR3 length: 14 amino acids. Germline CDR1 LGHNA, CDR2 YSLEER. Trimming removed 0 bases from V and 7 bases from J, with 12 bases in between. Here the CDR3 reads CASSQDPRGSGYTF. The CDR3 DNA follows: TGCGCCAGCAGCCAAGACCCCAGGGGTTCTGGCTACACCTTC.

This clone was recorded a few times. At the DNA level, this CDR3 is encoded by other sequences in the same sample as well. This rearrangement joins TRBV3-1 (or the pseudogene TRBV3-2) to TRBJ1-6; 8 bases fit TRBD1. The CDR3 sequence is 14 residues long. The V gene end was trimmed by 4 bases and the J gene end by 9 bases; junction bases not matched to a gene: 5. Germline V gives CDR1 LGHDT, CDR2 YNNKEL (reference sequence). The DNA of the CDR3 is TGTGCCAGCAGCCCCGGACAGGGCGGTTCACCCCTCCACTTT. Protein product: CASSPGQGGSPLHF.

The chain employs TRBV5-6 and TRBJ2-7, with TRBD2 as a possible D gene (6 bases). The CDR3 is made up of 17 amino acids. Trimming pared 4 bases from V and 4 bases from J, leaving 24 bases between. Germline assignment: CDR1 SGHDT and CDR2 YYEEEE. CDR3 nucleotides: TGTGCCAGCAGCACACGAATACTAGCCCACTCTAAATACGAGCAGTACTTC. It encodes CASSTRILAHSKYEQYF.

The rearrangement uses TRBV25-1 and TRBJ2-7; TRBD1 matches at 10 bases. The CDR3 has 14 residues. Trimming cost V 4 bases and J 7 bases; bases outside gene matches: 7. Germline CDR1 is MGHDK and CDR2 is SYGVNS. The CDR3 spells CASSAPGQGREQYF. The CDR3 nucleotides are TGTGCCAGCAGTGCACCGGGACAGGGGAGGGAGCAGTACTTC.

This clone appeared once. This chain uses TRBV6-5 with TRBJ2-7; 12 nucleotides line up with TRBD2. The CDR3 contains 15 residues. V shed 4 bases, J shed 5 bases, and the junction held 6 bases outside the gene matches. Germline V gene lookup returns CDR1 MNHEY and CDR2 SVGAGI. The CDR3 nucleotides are TGTGCCAGCAGTTCGCTAGCGGGAGGGCTCGACGAGCAGTACTTC. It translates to CASSSLAGGLDEQYF.

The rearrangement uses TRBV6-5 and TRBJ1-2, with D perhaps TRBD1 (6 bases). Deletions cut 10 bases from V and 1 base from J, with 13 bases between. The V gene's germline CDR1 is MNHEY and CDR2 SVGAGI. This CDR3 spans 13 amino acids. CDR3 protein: CATGGGLNYGYTF. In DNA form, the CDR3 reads TGTGCCACCGGGGGGGGCCTTAACTATGGCTACACCTTC.

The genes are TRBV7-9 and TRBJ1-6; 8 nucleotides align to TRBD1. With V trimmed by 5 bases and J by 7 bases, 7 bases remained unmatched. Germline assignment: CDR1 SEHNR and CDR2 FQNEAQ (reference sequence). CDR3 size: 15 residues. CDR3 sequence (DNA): TGTGCCAGCAGCCCCCTCCAGGGGGCCAATTCACCCCTCCACTTT. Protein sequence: CASSPLQGANSPLHF.

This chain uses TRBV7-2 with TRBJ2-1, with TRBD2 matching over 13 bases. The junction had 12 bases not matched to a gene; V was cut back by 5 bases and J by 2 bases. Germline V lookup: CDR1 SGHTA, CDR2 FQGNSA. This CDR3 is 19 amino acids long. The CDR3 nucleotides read TGTGCCAGCAGCCCCCCCCCGACTAGCGGGAGGTGGACCTACAATGAGCAGTTCTTC. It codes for CASSPPPTSGRWTYNEQFF.

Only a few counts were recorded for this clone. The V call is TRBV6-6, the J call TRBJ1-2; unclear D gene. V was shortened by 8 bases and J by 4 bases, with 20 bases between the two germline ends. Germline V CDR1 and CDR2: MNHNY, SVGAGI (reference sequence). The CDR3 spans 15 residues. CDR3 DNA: TGTGCCAGCGCCCCGGGCCCCGGTGGGAGCTATGGCTACACCTTC. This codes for CASAPGPGGSYGYTF.

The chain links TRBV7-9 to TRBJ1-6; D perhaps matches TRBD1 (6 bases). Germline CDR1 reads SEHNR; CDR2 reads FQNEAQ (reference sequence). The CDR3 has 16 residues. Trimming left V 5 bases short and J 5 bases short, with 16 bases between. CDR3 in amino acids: CASSPVMTGHNSPLHF. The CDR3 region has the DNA TGTGCCAGCAGCCCAGTCATGACAGGTCATAATTCACCCCTCCACTTT. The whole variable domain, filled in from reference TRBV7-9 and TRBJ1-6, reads DTGVSQNPRHKITKRGQNVTFRCDPISEHNRLYWYRQTLGQGPEFLTYFQNEAQLEKSRLLSDRFSAERPKGSFSTLEIQRTEQGDSAMYLCASSPVMTGHNSPLHFGNGTRLTVT.

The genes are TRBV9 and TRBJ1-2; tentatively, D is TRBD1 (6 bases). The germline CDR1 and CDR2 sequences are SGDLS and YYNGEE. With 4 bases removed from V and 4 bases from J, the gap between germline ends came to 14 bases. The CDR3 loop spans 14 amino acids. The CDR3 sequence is CASSPTRTVYGYTF. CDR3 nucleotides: TGTGCCAGCAGCCCAACACGGACAGTCTATGGCTACACCTTC.

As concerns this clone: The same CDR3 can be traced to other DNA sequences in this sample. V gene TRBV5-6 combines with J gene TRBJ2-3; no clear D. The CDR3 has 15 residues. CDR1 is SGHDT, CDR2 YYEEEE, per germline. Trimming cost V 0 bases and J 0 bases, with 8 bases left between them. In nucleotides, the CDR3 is TGTGCCAGCAGCTTGGGGGCCCGAAGCACAGATACGCAGTATTTT. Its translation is CASSLGARSTDTQYF.

The CDR3 spells CASSPTGTSSYNEQFF. The CDR3 coding sequence is TGTGCCAGCAGCCCGACAGGGACGAGCTCCTACAATGAGCAGTTCTTC. This sequence joins TRBV7-6 and TRBJ2-1; TRBD1 agrees at 7 bases. The CDR3 is 16 amino acids. The V and J ends lost 5 bases and 0 bases, in that order; junction bases with no gene match: 7. Germline-derived CDR1 and CDR2 are SGHVS and FNYEAQ.